This T cell receptor (beta chain) was recorded in a study of T cells in Graves' hyperthyroidism and ophthalmopathy. The table lists this clonotype with a count of one. TCR beta CDR3 region amplification was performed from RNA transcripts. An initial round of RT-PCR targeting the TCR CDR3 relied on the HTBI primer set. Via MiXCR, TCRdb re-called the multiplex PCR reads, giving one row per CDR3 protein. The sample has a few hundred thousand distinct CDR3 sequences, about 45% seen once; the top ten hold around 7.7%. The CDR3 consists of 14 residues. Per the germline V gene, CDR1 is LNHDA and CDR2 is SQIVND (reference sequence). The V and J ends lost 0 bases and 1 base respectively, with 4 bases between them.

The material sequenced was peripheral blood or thyroid tissue (not recorded which). The chain employs TRBV19 and TRBJ1-5; D gene unclear. The source is a woman younger than 35 with Graves' hyperthyroidism. CDR3 sequence (DNA): TGTGCCAGTAGTATAGATGAGAGCAATCAGCCCCAGCATTTT. The encoded protein is CASSIDESNQPQHF.